The present TCR beta chain was sequenced within a study of cytomegalovirus exposure and HLA in healthy donors. This clone was counted between two and nine times. The PCR used 60 Vbeta and 13 Jbeta primers. Generated by immunoSEQ multiplex PCR, the TCRdb table keeps only in-frame clones and is missing some. The sample includes 150,000 or so clones, roughly 80% of them seen just once. The V gene's germline CDR1 is KGHSH and CDR2 LQKENI. Germline trimming cut 2 bases from V and 7 bases from J; bases unmatched to any gene: 6. CDR3 size: 15 residues. This TCR was sampled from a man between 25 and 39 years old in good health and CMV-seropositive. The sample consisted of PBMCs. V is TRBV18 and J is TRBJ2-2; 8 bases are a match to TRBD2. CDR3 nucleotides: TGTGCCAGCTCACCAAGCACTAGCGGCTTCGGGGAGCTGTTTTTT. Protein: CASSPSTSGFGELFF.